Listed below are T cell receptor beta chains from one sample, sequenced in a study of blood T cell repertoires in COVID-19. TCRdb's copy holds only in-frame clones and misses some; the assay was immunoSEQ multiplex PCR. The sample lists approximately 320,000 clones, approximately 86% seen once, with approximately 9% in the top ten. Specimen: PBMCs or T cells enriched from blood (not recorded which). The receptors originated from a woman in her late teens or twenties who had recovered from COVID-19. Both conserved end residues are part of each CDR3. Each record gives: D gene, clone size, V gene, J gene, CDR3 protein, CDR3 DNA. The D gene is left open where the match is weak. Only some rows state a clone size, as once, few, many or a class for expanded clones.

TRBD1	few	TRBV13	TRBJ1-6	CASSRGTASSPLHF	TGTGCCAGCAGCCGAGGGACAGCTTCCTCACCCCTCCACTTT
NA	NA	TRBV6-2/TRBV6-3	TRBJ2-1	CASSSREDQGEQFF	TGTGCCAGCAGTTCGAGGGAGGACCAGGGTGAGCAGTTCTTC
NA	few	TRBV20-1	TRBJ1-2	CSASKTDYGYTF	TGCAGTGCTAGTAAAACAGACTATGGCTACACCTTC
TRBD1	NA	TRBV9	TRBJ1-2	CASSADIQGRDYGYTF	TGTGCCAGCAGCGCAGATATACAGGGGAGAGACTATGGCTACACCTTC
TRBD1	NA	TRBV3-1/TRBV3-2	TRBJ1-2	CASSFLEGQTHGYTF	TGTGCCAGCAGCTTCCTCGAGGGACAGACCCATGGCTACACCTTC
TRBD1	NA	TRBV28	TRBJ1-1	CASSSGQWGEAFF	TGTGCCAGCAGTTCGGGACAGTGGGGTGAAGCTTTCTTT
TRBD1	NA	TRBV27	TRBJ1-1	CASSFGTGLEAFF	TGTGCCAGCAGTTTTGGGACAGGGCTTGAAGCTTTCTTT
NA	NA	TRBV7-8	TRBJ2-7	CASSLVLFYEQYF	TGTGCCAGCAGCTTAGTCTTATTCTACGAGCAGTACTTC
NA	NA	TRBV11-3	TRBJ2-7	CASSLGDSPIYEQYF	TGTGCCAGCAGCTTAGGAGACTCACCCATCTACGAGCAGTACTTC
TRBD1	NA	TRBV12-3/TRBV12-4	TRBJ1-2	CASRDRGLYGYTF	TGTGCCAGCAGAGACAGGGGGCTCTATGGCTACACCTTC
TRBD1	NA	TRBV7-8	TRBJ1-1	CASSPDRGNTEAFF	TGTGCCAGCAGCCCGGACAGGGGGAACACTGAAGCTTTCTTT
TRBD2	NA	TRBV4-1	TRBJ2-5	CASSQAPSGGPGRETQYF	TGCGCCAGCAGCCAAGCACCTAGCGGGGGGCCAGGGCGAGAGACCCAGTACTTC
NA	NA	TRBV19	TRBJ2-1	CASSIMAGSEQFF	TGTGCCAGTAGTATAATGGCAGGCAGTGAGCAGTTCTTC
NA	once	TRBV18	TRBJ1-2	CASSPGETGGYGYTF	TGTGCCAGCTCACCAGGGGAGACAGGCGGCTATGGCTACACCTTC
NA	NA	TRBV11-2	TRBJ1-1	CASSLDIYGQTEAFF	TGTGCCAGCAGCTTAGATATTTACGGACAGACTGAAGCTTTCTTT
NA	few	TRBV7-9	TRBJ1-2	CASSLATPTYGYTF	TGTGCCAGCAGCTTAGCGACTCCTACCTATGGCTACACCTTC
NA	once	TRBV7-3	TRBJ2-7	CASSLTYGGEQYF	TGTGCCAGCAGCTTAACTTACGGGGGCGAGCAGTACTTC
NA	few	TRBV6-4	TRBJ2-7	CASSPARYEQYF	TGTGCCAGCAGCCCAGCGAGGTACGAGCAGTACTTC
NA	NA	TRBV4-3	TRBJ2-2	CASSRRGGELFF	TGCGCCAGCAGTAGAAGAGGCGGGGAGCTGTTTTTT
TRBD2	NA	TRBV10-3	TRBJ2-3	CAISGWRGGSTDTQYF	TGTGCCATCAGTGGCTGGCGGGGGGGTAGCACAGATACGCAGTATTTT
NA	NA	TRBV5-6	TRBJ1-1	CASSQGNTEAFF	TGTGCCAGCAGCCAGGGGAACACTGAAGCTTTCTTT
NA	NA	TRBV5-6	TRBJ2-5	CASSFSKRGGETQYF	TGTGCCAGCAGCTTTTCGAAAAGGGGCGGAGAGACCCAGTACTTC
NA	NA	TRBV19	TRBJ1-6	CASRGGLINSPLHF	TGTGCCAGCCGGGGGGGGCTGATAAATTCACCCCTCCACTTT
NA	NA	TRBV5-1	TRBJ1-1	CASSSLGQLSNTEAFF	TGCGCCAGCAGCTCTTTAGGACAGTTATCGAACACTGAAGCTTTCTTT
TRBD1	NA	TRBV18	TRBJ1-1	CASSLSEGAGAFF	TGTGCCAGCTCACTCAGTGAGGGGGCTGGAGCTTTCTTT
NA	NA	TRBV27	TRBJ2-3	CASSTQTLREDTQYF	TGTGCCAGCAGTACCCAGACACTGAGGGAAGATACGCAGTATTTT
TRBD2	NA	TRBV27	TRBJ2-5	CASSLFTPGLAGLQETQYF	TGTGCCAGCAGTTTATTCACACCGGGACTAGCGGGGCTCCAAGAGACCCAGTACTTC
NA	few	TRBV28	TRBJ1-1	CASSSQDRYNTEAFF	TGTGCCAGCAGTTCTCAAGACAGGTATAACACTGAAGCTTTCTTT
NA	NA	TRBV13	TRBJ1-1	CASSLGPGTDNEAFF	TGTGCCAGCAGCTTAGGACCCGGGACTGATAACGAAGCTTTCTTT
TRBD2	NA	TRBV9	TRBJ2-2	CASSRGLADTGELFF	TGTGCCAGCAGCCGGGGACTAGCGGACACCGGGGAGCTGTTTTTT
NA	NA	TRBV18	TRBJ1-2	CASSPVSRADYGYTF	TGTGCCAGCTCACCTGTGAGCAGGGCTGACTATGGCTACACCTTC
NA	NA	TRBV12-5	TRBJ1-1	CASGSDRRTEAFF	TGTGCTAGTGGTTCAGACCGGAGAACTGAAGCTTTCTTT
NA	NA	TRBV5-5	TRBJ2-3	CASSPPPGRGITDTQYF	TGTGCCAGCAGCCCACCCCCGGGGAGGGGGATCACAGATACGCAGTATTTT
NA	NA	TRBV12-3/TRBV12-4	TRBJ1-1	CASSPRVNTEAFF	TGTGCCAGCAGCCCCCGGGTGAACACTGAAGCTTTCTTT
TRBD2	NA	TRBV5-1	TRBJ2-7	CASSTSGGSSYEQYF	TGCGCCAGCAGCACGAGCGGGGGGAGTTCCTACGAGCAGTACTTC
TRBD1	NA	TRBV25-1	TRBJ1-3	CASRDRVSGNTIYF	TGTGCCAGTAGGGACAGGGTCTCTGGAAACACCATATATTTT
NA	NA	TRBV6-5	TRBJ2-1	CASRRDPRGEEQFF	TGTGCCAGCAGGCGGGACCCCCGCGGCGAGGAGCAGTTCTTC
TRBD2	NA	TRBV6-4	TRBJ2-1	CASSDPYFLAGGHCEQFF	TGTGCCAGCAGTGACCCGTATTTCCTAGCGGGGGGTCACTGTGAGCAGTTCTTC
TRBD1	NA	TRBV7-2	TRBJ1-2	CASSTGGQGYYGYTF	TGTGCCAGCAGCACAGGGGGACAGGGGTACTATGGCTACACCTTC
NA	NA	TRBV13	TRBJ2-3	CASSSIGGADTQYF	TGTGCCAGCAGCTCCATAGGGGGGGCAGATACGCAGTATTTT
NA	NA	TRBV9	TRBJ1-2	CASSVAGGERGYTF	TGTGCCAGCAGCGTAGCCGGGGGAGAAAGGGGCTACACCTTC
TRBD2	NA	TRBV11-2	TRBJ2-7	CASSFSGTSLYEQYF	TGTGCCAGCAGCTTTTCCGGGACTAGTCTGTACGAGCAGTACTTC
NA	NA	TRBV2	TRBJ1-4	CASSEVGKQGNEKLFF	TGTGCCAGCAGTGAGGTGGGCAAACAGGGTAATGAAAAACTGTTTTTT
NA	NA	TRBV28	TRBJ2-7	CASSFGGSEQYF	TGTGCCAGCAGTTTCGGAGGAAGCGAGCAGTACTTC
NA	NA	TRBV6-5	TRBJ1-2	CASSYSRGGYTF	TGTGCCAGCAGTTACTCCAGGGGTGGCTACACCTTC
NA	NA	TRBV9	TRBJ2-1	CASSAGTPGRNEQFF	TGTGCCAGCAGTGCCGGGACTCCGGGCCGGAATGAGCAGTTCTTC
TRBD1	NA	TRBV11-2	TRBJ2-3	CASTPIRDRGTDTQYF	TGTGCCAGCACCCCCATCCGGGACAGGGGGACAGATACGCAGTATTTT
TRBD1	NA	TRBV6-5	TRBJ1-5	CASRSGGIQPQHF	TGTGCCAGCAGGTCAGGGGGAATTCAGCCCCAGCATTTT
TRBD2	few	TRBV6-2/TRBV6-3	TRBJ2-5	CASSIAGVGETQYF	TGTGCCAGCAGTATAGCGGGAGTCGGGGAGACCCAGTACTTC
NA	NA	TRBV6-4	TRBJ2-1	CASSDSSGNYNEQFF	TGTGCCAGCAGTGACTCCAGCGGAAATTACAATGAGCAGTTCTTC
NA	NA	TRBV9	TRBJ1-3	CASSASTGRNTIYF	TGTGCCAGCAGCGCATCGACCGGGAGAAACACCATATATTTT
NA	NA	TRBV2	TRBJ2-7	CASSDGYSIHSREQYF	TGTGCCAGCAGTGATGGTTATTCAATTCACAGCCGTGAGCAGTACTTC
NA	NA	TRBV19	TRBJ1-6	CASSISRGGHNSPLHF	TGTGCCAGTAGTATATCTCGGGGAGGACATAATTCACCCCTCCACTTT
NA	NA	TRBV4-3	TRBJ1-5	CASSQEGGQPQHF	TGCGCCAGCAGCCAAGAGGGGGGACAGCCCCAGCATTTT
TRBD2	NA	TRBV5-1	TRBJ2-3	CASSLGLAGGNTDTQYF	TGCGCCAGCAGCTTGGGACTAGCGGGGGGTAACACAGATACGCAGTATTTT